This T cell receptor (beta chain) was sequenced in a study of regulatory T cells in long-lasting Graves disease. Findings of the study overall: Those with persistent disease had in common more public clonotypes (2,741) than new patients (roughly 930).

Time point denoted: newly diagnosed GD, antithyroid drugs for less than 3 months. Construction of the TCR library relied on RNA isolated from PBMCs. Library construction for TCR beta used iRepertoire HTBI primers and Arm-PCR of CDR3 regions. TCRdb called the multiplex PCR reads again in MiXCR, with one record for every CDR3 protein. This sample has 350,000 to 500,000 distinct CDR3 sequences, with approximately 15% found just once. In this sample, this clonotype turned up many times. The antigen remains unidentified. These data also formed part of another study, on T cells in Graves' hyperthyroidism and ophthalmopathy.

The TCR sequence derives from a woman in her forties or fifties with Graves disease. The sequencing here drew on peripheral blood mononuclear cells (PBMCs), taken at new diagnosis, from a patient treated with antithyroid drugs.

The CDR3 sequence is CASSLSGDYGYTF. The CDR3 bases are TGTGCCAGCAGTTTATCCGGGGACTATGGCTACACCTTC. The chain joins TRBV27 to TRBJ1-2, with D uncertain. The V end lost 0 bases, the J end lost 3 bases, and 5 bases lay between the germline ends. Germline CDR1 reads MNHEY; CDR2 reads SMNVEV (reference sequence). The CDR3 consists of 13 residues.